A single sample gave rise to the 20 T cell receptor beta chains below, sequenced in a study of blood T cell repertoires in COVID-19 (dated by TCRdb to the early 2020s). Library construction relied on the immunoSEQ multiplex PCR assay. The immuneACCESS repertoire file appears here via TCRdb, limited to in-frame rearrangements. These files lack a portion of the clones; in checked studies, under half of the deficit traces to unresolved V genes, and the cause of the others is not known. The sample profile shows about 440,000 clones; about 90% of them were found once. The ten largest clones represent more than 0.55% of the sample. The sample consisted of PBMCs or T cells enriched from blood (not recorded which). These receptor sequences come from a man between 18 and 35 years old who had recovered from COVID-19.

This sequence joins TRBV2 and TRBJ2-4; D uncertain. Trimming shortened V by 7 bases and J by 5 bases, and 12 bases separated the two germline ends. The CDR3 has 13 residues. CDR1 is SNHLY, CDR2 FYNNEI, per germline. The DNA of the CDR3 is TGTGCCAGCACGCGAAGACTCGAAAACATTCAGTACTTC. It specifies CASTRRLENIQYF.

The chain employs TRBV7-6 and TRBJ1-6, with D tentatively TRBD1 (5 bases). Germline V lookup: CDR1 SGHVS, CDR2 FNYEAQ. Trimming took off 5 bases at V and 6 bases at J, with 23 bases between the two ends. The CDR3 is made up of 18 amino acids. CDR3 DNA sequence: TGTGCCAGCAGCCAACTGAAAGGGGTCGAACAGAGTAATTCACCCCTCCACTTT. Protein product: CASSQLKGVEQSNSPLHF.

The J gene is TRBJ2-1, the V gene TRBV15, with TRBD1 matching over 8 bases. The CDR3 sequence is 17 residues long. The V segment lost 1 base and the J segment 7 bases; nucleotides outside the gene matches: 12. Germline V lookup: CDR1 LNHNV, CDR2 YYDKDF (reference sequence). The CDR3 region is CATSRGRDRGIGNEQFF. Written as DNA, the CDR3 is TGTGCCACCAGCAGAGGCCGAGACAGGGGTATTGGGAATGAGCAGTTCTTC. Full variable domain (missing parts from reference TRBV15 and TRBJ2-1): DAMVIQNPRYQVTQFGKPVTLSCSQTLNHNVMYWYQQKSSQAPKLLFHYYDKDFNNEADTPDNFQSRRPNTSFCFLDIRSPGLGDTAMYLCATSRGRDRGIGNEQFFGPGTRLTVL.

CDR3 sequence (DNA): TGTGCCAGCAGCCGAGAGTCGTTTTTTGGCTACACCTTC. Its translation is CASSRESFFGYTF. The V call is TRBV3-1 (or the pseudogene TRBV3-2), the J call TRBJ1-2; no reliable D call. V was shortened by 4 bases and J by 7 bases, with 13 bases between the two germline ends. CDR3 length: 13 amino acids. Germline V gives CDR1 LGHDT, CDR2 YNNKEL (reference sequence).

The chain combines TRBV12-5 with TRBJ1-6; D possibly corresponds to TRBD1 (5 bases). Between the trimmed V and J ends, which lost 7 bases and 6 bases, there was a span of 16 bases. Germline CDR1 reads LGHNT; CDR2 reads FRNRAP. This CDR3 spans 15 amino acids. CDR3 nucleotide sequence: TGTGCTAGTGCCCCCTCCGGGGGAGGTAATTCACCCCTCCACTTT. Translation gives CASAPSGGGNSPLHF.

CDR3 protein: CASSPGMVQQNTEAFF. The CDR3 nucleotides are TGTGCCAGCAGCCCAGGCATGGTCCAGCAGAACACTGAAGCTTTCTTT. V gene TRBV11-2 combines with J gene TRBJ1-1; D is unresolved. Deletions cut 5 bases from V and 1 base from J, with 17 bases between. Germline lookup yields CDR1 SGHAT and CDR2 FQNNGV. The CDR3 extends over 16 amino acids.

The chain recombines TRBV7-3 with TRBJ1-1; D gene ambiguous. V was clipped by 1 base and J by 4 bases, with 7 bases between them. The CDR3 covers 13 residues. Germline V gene lookup returns CDR1 SGHTA and CDR2 FQGTGA. The CDR3 DNA is TGTGCCAGCAGCTTAAGTTCGGGCACTGAAGCTTTCTTT. Translation gives CASSLSSGTEAFF.

The rearrangement joins TRBV27 to TRBJ1-2; 9 bases are shared with TRBD1. The CDR3 has 16 residues. Germline V gene sequence: CDR1 MNHEY, CDR2 SMNVEV (reference sequence). V lost 5 bases, J lost 4 bases, and 11 bases stayed unmatched. The CDR3 nucleotides are TGTGCCAGCAGTGGGCCCCGGGGGACAGGGCCCTATGGCTACACCTTC. Protein product: CASSGPRGTGPYGYTF.

The V and J genes are TRBV19 and TRBJ1-1, with D uncertain. The CDR3 has 14 amino acids. Trimming took 4 bases from V and 3 from J, leaving 12 bases between them. Looked up from germline, CDR1 is LNHDA and CDR2 is SQIVND (reference sequence). CDR3 nucleotide sequence: TGTGCCAGTAGTACGGAACGAGGGTACACTGAAGCTTTCTTT. Its translation is CASSTERGYTEAFF. The complete variable domain, with remaining parts taken from reference TRBV19 and TRBJ1-1, reads DGGITQSPKYLFRKEGQNVTLSCEQNLNHDAMYWYRQDPGQGLRLIYYSQIVNDFQKGDIAEGYSVSREKKESFPLTVTSAQKNPTAFYLCASSTERGYTEAFFGQGTRLTVV.

J is TRBJ2-7 and V is TRBV5-1, with D possibly matching TRBD2 (6 bases). Trimming pared 4 bases from V and 3 bases from J, leaving 17 bases between. Germline-derived CDR1 and CDR2 are SGHRS and YFSETQ. This CDR3 has 15 residues. In DNA form, the CDR3 reads TGCGCCAGCAGCAAGACAGCCCCGGGGGACTACGAGCAGTACTTC. Protein: CASSKTAPGDYEQYF.

This chain links TRBV7-3 with TRBJ2-1; D is perhaps TRBD2 (6 bases). The CDR3 extends over 17 amino acids. In germline, CDR1 is SGHTA, CDR2 FQGTGA. Trimming removed 2 bases from V and 2 bases from J, with 16 bases in between. CDR3 residues: CASSLRGSRLPYNEQFF. The CDR3 DNA reads as TGTGCCAGCAGCTTACGGGGGAGTAGACTCCCCTACAATGAGCAGTTCTTC.

The rearrangement joins TRBV7-8 to TRBJ2-5, with 7 bases that match TRBD1. J gave up 7 bases and V 5 bases, and 13 bases lay outside the gene matches. The germline CDR1 and CDR2 sequences are SGHVS and FQNEAQ. There are 15 residues in the CDR3. The CDR3 region has the DNA TGTGCCAGCAGCACCCGGACAGGACCGAATCGGACCCAGTACTTC. Its protein is CASSTRTGPNRTQYF.

As concerns this clone: Other DNA sequences in this sample translate to the same CDR3. The chain combines TRBV12-3 or TRBV12-4 with TRBJ1-1, with 9 bases matching TRBD1. V lost 4 bases and J lost 4; bases outside the gene matches: 1. The CDR3 covers 13 residues. The CDR3 loop is CASSSGQGTEAFF. In nucleotides, the CDR3 is TGTGCCAGCAGTTCGGGACAGGGCACTGAAGCTTTCTTT.

The rearrangement links TRBV7-9 to TRBJ1-2, with TRBD1 identical over 9 bases. CDR1 is SEHNR and CDR2 is FQNEAQ in the germline V gene (reference sequence). V lost 10 bases, J lost 1 base, and 7 bases stayed unmatched. The CDR3 has 14 amino acids. The CDR3 DNA reads TGTGCCACGGGACAGGGATTGAATAACTATGGCTACACCTTC. Protein sequence: CATGQGLNNYGYTF.

This clone occurred once. V and J are TRBV10-3 and TRBJ2-3, with TRBD2 matching 7 bases. The CDR3 has 15 amino acids. Trimming cost V 3 bases and J 4 bases; bases outside gene matches: 7. Germline V CDR1 and CDR2: ENHRY, SYGVKD. The CDR3 reads CAISEMGEGPDTQYF. The DNA of the CDR3 is TGTGCCATCAGTGAAATGGGGGAGGGCCCAGATACGCAGTATTTT.

The chain employs TRBV7-6 and TRBJ2-5, with 9 bases that match TRBD2. CDR1 and CDR2 (germline): SGHVS, FNYEAQ. The length of the CDR3 is 15 residues. With V trimmed by 1 base and J by 1 base, 1 base remained unmatched. This chain's CDR3 is CASSLGGGVQETQYF. Written as DNA, the CDR3 is TGTGCCAGCAGCTTAGGCGGGGGGGTCCAAGAGACCCAGTACTTC.

Here the CDR3 reads CASSQGPRGRGDTIYF. The DNA for the CDR3 is TGCGCCAGCAGCCAAGGCCCCCGAGGGCGAGGAGACACCATATATTTT. This chain connects TRBV4-1 to TRBJ1-3; D uncertain. The CDR3 consists of 16 residues. CDR1 and CDR2 from the germline V gene are MGHRA and YSYEKL. Trimming removed 1 base at V and 8 bases at J, with 18 bases between.

V is TRBV29-1 and J is TRBJ2-3; 8 bases line up with TRBD2. CDR3 size: 15 residues. Germline lookup yields CDR1 SQVTM and CDR2 ANQGSEA. J lost 2 bases, V lost 5 bases, and 9 bases had no gene match. The DNA of the CDR3 is TGCAGCGTTACGCAGACTAGCGCGTTCACAGATACGCAGTATTTT. Residues: CSVTQTSAFTDTQYF.

This clone was seen just once. CDR3 protein: CASTGQPQHF. The CDR3 DNA sequence: TGCGCCAGCACCGGTCAGCCCCAGCATTTT. The chain couples TRBV10-1 to TRBJ1-5; D remains unclear. The ends were cut back, 7 bases at V and 6 bases at J, with 4 bases in the middle. This CDR3 contains 10 residues. Germline V gene lookup returns CDR1 WNHNN and CDR2 SYGVQD (reference sequence).

As to this clone: The DNA is omitted, as the CDR3 cannot be located on it reliably, and the CDR3 follows TCRdb's listing. The J gene is TRBJ1-1, the V gene TRBV7-2; TRBD1, the D gene given by the table, was not confirmed from the DNA. Germline loops: CDR1 SGHTA, CDR2 FQGNSA. The CDR3 has 16 residues if both end residues are counted. The CDR3 sequence is CASTSAPGQMNTEAFF.